A single T cell receptor (beta chain) is shown here with its context. This record belongs to a study of cytomegalovirus exposure and HLA in healthy donors. The overall study: Prior work identified some 120 million unique TCR beta sequences in 150 million to 200 million T cells.

V gave up 6 bases and J gave up 6 bases, with 15 bases separating them. The CDR3 runs 13 residues. The germline gives CDR1 MDHEN, CDR2 SYDVKM. PCR was performed using 60 Vbeta and 13 Jbeta primers. The assay was immunoSEQ multiplex PCR, and TCRdb's table has in-frame clones only and misses some. Seen in this sample are tens of thousands of clones; the ten most common clones hold 1.4% to 1.5%. The V gene is TRBV28, the J gene TRBJ2-7; tentative D call: TRBD2 (7 bases). The sequence was collected from a woman aged 55-70 years in good health and CMV-seronegative. The sequencing sample was made of PBMCs. Here the CDR3 reads CASRRGGGAEQYF. The CDR3 DNA reads TGTGCCAGCAGAAGGGGAGGGGGGGCCGAGCAGTACTTC.